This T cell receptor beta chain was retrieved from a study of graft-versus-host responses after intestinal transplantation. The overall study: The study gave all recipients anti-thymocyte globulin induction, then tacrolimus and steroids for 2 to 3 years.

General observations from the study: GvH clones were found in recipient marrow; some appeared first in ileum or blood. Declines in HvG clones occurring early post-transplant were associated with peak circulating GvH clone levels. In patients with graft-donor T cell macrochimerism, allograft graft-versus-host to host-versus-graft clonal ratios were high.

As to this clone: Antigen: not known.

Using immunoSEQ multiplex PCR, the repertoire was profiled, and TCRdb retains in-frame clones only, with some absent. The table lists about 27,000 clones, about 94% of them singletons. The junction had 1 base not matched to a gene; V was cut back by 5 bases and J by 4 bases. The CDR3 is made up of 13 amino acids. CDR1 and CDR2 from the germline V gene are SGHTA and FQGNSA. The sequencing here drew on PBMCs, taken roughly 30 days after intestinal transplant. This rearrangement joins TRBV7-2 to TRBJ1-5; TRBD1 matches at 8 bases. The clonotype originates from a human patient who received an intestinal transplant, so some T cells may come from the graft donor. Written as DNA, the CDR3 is TGTGCCAGCAGCCGGGACAGGAATCAGCCCCAGCATTTT. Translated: CASSRDRNQPQHF.